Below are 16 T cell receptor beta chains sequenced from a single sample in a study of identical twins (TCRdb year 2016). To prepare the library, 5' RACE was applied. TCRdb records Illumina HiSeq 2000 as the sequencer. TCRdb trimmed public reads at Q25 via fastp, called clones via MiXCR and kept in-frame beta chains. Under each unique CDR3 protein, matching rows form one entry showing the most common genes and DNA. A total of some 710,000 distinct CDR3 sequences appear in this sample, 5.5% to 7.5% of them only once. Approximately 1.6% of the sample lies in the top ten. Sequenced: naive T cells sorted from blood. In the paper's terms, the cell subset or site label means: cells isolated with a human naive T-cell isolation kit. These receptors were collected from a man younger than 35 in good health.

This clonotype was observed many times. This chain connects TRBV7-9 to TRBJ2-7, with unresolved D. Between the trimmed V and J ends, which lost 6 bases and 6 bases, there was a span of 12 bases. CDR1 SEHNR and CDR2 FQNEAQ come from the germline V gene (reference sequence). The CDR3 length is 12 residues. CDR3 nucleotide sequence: TGTGCCAGCAGATCCGGTATTTCCGAGCAGTACGTC. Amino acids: CASRSGISEQYV.

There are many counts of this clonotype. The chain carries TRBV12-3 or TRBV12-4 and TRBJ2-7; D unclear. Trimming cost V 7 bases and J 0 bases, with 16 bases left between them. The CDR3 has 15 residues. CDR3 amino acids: CASNAPPENSYEQYV. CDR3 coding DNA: TGTGCCAGCAACGCCCCGCCGGAGAACTCCTACGAGCAGTACGTC.

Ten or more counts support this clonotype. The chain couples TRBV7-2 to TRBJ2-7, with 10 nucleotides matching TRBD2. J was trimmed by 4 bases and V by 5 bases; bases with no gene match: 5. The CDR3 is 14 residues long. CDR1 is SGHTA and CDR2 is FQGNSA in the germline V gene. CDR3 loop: CASSLGLAAYEQYF. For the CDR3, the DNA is TGTGCCAGCAGCCTTGGACTAGCGGCGTACGAGCAGTACTTC.

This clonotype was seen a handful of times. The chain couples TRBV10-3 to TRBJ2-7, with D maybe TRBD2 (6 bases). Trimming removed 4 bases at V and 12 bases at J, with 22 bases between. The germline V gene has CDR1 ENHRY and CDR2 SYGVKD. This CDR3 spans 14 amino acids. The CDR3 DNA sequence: TGTGCCATCAGTGGAGAGTGGGGGGACCCAAAGGGGTACGTC. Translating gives CAISGEWGDPKGYV.

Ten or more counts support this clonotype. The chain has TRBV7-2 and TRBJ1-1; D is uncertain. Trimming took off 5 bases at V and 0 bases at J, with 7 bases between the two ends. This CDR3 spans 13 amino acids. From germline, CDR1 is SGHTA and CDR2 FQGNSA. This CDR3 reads CASSPDVNTEAFF. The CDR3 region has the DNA TGTGCCAGCAGCCCCGACGTGAACACTGAAGCTTTCTTT.

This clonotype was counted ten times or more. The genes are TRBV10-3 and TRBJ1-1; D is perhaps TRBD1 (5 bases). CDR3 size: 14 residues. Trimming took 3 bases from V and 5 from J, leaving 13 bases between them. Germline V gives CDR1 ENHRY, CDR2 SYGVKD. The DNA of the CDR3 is TGTGCCATCAGTGATGGCATCGGGGGGACTGAAGCTTTCTTT. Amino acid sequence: CAISDGIGGTEAFF.

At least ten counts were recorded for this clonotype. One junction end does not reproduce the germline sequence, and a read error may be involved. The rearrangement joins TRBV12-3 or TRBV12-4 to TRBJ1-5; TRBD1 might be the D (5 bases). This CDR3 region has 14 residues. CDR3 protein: CASSLRQGDQPQHF. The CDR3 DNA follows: TGCGCCAGCAGCTTGAGGCAGGGAGATCAGCCCCAGCATTTT.

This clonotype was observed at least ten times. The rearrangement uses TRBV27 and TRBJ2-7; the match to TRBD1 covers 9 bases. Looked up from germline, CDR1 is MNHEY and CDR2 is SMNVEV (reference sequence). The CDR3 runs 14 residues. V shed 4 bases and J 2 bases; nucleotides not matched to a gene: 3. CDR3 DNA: TGTGCCAGCAGTTACCGGGACAGGGCCTACGAGCAGTACTTC. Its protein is CASSYRDRAYEQYF.

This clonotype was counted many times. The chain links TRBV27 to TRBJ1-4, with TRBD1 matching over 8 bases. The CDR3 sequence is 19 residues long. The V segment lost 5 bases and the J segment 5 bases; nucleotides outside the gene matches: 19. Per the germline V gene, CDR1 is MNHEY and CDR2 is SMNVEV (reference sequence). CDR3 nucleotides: TGTGCCAGCAGTACGACCCCGTCGAGACAGGGGTTACAGAATGAAAAACTGTTTTTT. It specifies CASSTTPSRQGLQNEKLFF.

The CDR3, as DNA: TGTGCCAGCAGCCAGGAAGCGGGAGGGCTCTACAATGAGCAGTTCTTC. Its protein product is CASSQEAGGLYNEQFF. The V and J genes are TRBV4-2 and TRBJ2-1; 10 bases align to TRBD2. Trimming cost V 3 bases and J 3 bases; bases outside gene matches: 5. Germline-derived CDR1 and CDR2 are LGHNA and YNFKEQ. The CDR3 covers 16 residues.

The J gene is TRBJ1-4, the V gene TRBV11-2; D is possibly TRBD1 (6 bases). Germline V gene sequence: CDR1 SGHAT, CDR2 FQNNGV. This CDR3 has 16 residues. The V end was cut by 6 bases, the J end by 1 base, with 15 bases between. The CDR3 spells CASSLQGFGTNEKLFF. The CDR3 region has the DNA TGTGCCAGCAGTTTACAGGGATTCGGAACTAATGAAAAACTGTTTTTT.

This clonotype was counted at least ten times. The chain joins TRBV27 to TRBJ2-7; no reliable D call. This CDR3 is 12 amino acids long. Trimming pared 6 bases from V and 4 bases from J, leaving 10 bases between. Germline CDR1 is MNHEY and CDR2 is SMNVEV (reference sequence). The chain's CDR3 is CASSPNAYEQYV. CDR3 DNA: TGTGCCAGCAGCCCGAATGCGTACGAGCAGTACGTC.

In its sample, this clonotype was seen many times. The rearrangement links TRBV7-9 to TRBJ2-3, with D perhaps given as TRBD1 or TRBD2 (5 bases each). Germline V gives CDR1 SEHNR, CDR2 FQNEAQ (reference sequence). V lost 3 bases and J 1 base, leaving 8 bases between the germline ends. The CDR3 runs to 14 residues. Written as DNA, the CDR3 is TGTGCCAGCAGCTTCCGGGACGGCACAGATACGCAGTATTTT. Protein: CASSFRDGTDTQYF.

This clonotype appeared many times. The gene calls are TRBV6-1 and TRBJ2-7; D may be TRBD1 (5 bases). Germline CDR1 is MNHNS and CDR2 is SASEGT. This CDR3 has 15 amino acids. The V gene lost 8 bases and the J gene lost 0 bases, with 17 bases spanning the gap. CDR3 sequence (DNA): TGTGCCAGCGGAACAAGACAGTTTCCCTCCTACGAGCAGTACTTC. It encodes CASGTRQFPSYEQYF.

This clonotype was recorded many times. The DNA for the CDR3 is TGCAGTGCTAACCGGGGGGGCTCTGAAGCTTTCTTT. This gives the protein CSANRGGSEAFF. V and J are TRBV20-1 and TRBJ1-1; D possibly corresponds to TRBD1 (6 bases). CDR3 length: 12 residues. V was shortened by 4 bases and J by 6 bases, with 12 bases between the two germline ends. The germline gives CDR1 DFQATT, CDR2 SNEGSKA (reference sequence).

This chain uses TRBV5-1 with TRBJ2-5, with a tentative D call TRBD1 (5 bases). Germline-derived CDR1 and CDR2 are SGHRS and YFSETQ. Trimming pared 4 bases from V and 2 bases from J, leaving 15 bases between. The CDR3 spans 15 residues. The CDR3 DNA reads TGCGCCAGCAGCCGACACTCGGACAAACAAGAGACCCAGTACTTC. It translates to CASSRHSDKQETQYF.